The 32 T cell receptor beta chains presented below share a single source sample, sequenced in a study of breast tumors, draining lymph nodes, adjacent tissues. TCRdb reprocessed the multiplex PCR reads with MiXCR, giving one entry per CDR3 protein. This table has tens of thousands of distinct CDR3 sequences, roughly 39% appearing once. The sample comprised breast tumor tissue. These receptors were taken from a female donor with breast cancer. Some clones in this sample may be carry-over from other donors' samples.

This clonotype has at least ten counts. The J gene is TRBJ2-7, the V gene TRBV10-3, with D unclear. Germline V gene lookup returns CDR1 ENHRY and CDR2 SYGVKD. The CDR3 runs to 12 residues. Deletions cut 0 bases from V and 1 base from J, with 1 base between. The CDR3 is CAISESSYEQYF. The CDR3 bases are TGTGCCATCAGTGAGTCTTCCTACGAGCAGTACTTC.

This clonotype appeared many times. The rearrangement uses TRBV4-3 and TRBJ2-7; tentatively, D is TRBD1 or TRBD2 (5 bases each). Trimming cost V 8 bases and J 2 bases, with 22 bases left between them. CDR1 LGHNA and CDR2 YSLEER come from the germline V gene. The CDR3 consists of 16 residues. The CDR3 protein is CASGILGRTITYEQYF. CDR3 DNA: TGCGCCAGCGGAATCCTGGGACGGACAATCACCTACGAGCAGTACTTC.

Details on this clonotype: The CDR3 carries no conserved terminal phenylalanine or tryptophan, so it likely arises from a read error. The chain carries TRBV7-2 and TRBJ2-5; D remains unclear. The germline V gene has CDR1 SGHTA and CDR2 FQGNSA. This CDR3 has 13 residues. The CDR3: CASAQDRQETQYS. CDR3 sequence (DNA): TGCGCCAGCGCTCAGGACCGACAAGAGACCCAGTACTCC.

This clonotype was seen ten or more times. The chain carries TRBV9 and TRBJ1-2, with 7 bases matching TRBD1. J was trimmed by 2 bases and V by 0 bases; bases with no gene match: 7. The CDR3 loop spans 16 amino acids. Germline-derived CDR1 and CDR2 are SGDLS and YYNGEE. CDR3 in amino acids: CASSVDPSTGNYGYTF. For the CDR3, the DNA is TGTGCCAGCAGCGTAGACCCCTCGACAGGGAACTATGGCTACACCTTC.

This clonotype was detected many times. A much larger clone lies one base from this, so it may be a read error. The CDR3 spells CASREGEGREIGYNEQFF. The CDR3 bases are TGCGCCAGCAGGGAGGGGGAGGGGCGGGAGATTGGCTACAATGAGCAGTTCTTC. The J gene is TRBJ2-1, the V gene TRBV10-1; perhaps TRBD2 as D (7 bases). Germline CDR1 reads WNHNN; CDR2 reads SYGVQD (reference sequence). The CDR3 is 18 amino acids. Trimming took 6 bases from V and 3 from J, leaving 24 bases between them.

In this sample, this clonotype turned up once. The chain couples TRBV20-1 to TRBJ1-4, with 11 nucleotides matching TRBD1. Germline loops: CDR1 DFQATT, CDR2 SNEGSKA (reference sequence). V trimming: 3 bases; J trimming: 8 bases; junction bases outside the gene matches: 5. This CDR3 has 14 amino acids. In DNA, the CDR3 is TGCAGTGCTAGTACGGGACAGGGGGACGAAAAACTGTTTTTT. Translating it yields CSASTGQGDEKLFF.

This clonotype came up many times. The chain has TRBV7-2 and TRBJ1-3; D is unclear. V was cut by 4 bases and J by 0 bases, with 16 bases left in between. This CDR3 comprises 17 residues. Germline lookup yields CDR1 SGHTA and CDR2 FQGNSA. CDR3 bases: TGTGCCAGCAGCTCCCAGCCCGGGGTGGGCTCTGGAAACACCATATATTTT. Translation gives CASSSQPGVGSGNTIYF. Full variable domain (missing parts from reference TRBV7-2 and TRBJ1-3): GAGVSQSPSNKVTEKGKDVELRCDPISGHTALYWYRQSLGQGLEFLIYFQGNSAPDKSGLPSDRFSAERTGGSVSTLTIQRTQQEDSAVYLCASSSQPGVGSGNTIYFGEGSWLTVV.

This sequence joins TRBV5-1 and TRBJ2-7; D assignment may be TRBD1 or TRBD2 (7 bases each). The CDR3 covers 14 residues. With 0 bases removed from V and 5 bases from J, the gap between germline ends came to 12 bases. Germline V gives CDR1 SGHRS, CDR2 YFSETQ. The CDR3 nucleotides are TGCGCCAGCAGCTTGGCAGGGGGGGACGACGAGCAGTACTTC. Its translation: CASSLAGGDDEQYF.

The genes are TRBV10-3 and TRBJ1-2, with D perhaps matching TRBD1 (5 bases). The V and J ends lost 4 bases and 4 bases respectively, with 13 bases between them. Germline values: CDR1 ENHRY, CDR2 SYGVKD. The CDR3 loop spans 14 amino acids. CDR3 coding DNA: TGTGCCATCAGTGGACCGGGACGGGGCTATGGCTACACCTTC. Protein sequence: CAISGPGRGYGYTF.

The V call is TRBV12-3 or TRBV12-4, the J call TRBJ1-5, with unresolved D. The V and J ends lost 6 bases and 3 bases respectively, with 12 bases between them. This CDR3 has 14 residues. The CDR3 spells CASSPTLANQPQHF. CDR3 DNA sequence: TGTGCCAGCAGCCCTACCCTGGCCAATCAGCCCCAGCATTTT.

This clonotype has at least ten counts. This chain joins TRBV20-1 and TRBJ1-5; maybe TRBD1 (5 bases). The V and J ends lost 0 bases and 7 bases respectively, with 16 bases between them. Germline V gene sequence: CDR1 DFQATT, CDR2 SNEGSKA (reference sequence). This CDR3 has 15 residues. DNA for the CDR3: TGCAGTGCTAGAGATGAAGGGCAGGGCAGACAGCCCCAGCATTTT. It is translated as CSARDEGQGRQPQHF.

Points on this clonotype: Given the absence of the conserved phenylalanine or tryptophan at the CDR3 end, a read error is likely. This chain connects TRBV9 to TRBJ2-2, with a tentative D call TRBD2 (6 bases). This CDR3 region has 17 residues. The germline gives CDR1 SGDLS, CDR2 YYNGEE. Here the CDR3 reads CASSIEDHLANTAELFL. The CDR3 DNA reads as TGTGCCAGCAGCATCGAGGACCACCTAGCGAACACCGCGGAGCTGTTTCTT.

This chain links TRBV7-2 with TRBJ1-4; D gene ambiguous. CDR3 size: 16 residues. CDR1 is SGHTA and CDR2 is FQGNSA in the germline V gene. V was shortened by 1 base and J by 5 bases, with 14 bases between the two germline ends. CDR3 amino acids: CASSLVDPRNNEKLFF. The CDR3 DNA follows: TGTGCCAGCAGCTTAGTAGACCCTAGAAACAATGAAAAACTGTTTTTT.

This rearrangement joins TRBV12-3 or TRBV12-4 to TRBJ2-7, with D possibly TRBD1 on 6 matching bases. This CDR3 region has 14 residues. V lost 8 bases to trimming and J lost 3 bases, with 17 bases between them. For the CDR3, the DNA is TGTGCCAGCGGTGACAACTTCAGGGGCTACGAGCAGTACTTC. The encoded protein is CASGDNFRGYEQYF.

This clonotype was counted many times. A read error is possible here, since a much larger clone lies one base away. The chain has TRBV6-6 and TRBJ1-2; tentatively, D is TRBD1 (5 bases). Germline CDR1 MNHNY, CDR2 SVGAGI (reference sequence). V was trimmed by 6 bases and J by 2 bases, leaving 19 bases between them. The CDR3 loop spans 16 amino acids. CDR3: CASRHSRTPANYGYTF. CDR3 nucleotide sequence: TGTGCCAGCAGGCACTCCAGGACACCAGCCAACTATGGCTACACCTTC.

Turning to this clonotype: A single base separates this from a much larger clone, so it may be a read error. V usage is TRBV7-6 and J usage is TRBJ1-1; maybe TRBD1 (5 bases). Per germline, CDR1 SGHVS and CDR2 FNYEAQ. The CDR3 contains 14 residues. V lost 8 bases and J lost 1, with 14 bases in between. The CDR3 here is CASGRPGANTEAFF. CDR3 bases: TGTGCCAGCGGCCGCCCCGGGGCGAACACTGAAGCTTTCTTT.

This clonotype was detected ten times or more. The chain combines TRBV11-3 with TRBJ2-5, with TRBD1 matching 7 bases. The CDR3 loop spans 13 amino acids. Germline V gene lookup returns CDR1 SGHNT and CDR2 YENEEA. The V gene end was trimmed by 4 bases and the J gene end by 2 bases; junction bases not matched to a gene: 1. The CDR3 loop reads CASSWDSQETQYF. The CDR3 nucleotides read TGTGCCAGCAGCTGGGACAGTCAAGAGACCCAGTACTTC.

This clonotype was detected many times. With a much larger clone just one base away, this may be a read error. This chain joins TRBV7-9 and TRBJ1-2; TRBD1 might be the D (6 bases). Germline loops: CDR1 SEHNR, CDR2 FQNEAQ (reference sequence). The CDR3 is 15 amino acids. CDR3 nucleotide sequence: TGTGCCAGCAGCCCCCTGGGGGGGGCCGCGGTGGGCTACCCCTTC. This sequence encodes CASSPLGGAAVGYPF.

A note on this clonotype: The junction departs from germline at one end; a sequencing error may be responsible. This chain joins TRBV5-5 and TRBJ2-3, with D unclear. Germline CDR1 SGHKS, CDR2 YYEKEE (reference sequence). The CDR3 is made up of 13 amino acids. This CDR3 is CASSLGSADTQYF. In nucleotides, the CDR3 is TGCGCCAGCAGCTTGGGGTCGGCAGATACGCAGTATTTT.

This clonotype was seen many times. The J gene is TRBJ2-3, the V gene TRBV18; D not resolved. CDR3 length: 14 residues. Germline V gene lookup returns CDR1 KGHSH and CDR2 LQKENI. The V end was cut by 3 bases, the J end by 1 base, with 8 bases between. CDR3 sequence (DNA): TGTGCCAGCTCACCGTCGACCCGCACAGATACGCAGTATTTT. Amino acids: CASSPSTRTDTQYF. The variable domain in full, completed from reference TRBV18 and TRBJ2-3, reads NAGVMQNPRHLVRRRGQEARLRCSPMKGHSHVYWYRQLPEEGLKFMVYLQKENIIDESGMPKERFSAEFPKEGPSILRIQQVVRGDSAAYFCASSPSTRTDTQYFGPGTRLTVL.

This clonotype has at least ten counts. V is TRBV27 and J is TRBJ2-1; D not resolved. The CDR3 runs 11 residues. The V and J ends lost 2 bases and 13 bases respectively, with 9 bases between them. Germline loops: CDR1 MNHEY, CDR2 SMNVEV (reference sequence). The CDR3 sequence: CASSLGYLQFF. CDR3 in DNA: TGTGCCAGCAGTTTAGGTTACCTCCAGTTCTTC.

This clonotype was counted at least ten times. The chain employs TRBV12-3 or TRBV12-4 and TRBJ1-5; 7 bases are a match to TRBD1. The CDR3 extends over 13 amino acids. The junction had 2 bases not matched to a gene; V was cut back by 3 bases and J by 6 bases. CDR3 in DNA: TGTGCCAGCAGTTTTCAGGGGGGTCAGCCCCAGCATTTT. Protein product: CASSFQGGQPQHF.

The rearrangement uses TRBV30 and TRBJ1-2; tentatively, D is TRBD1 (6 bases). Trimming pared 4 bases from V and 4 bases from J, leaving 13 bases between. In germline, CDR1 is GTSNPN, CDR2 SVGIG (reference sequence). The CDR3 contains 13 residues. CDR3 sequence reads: CAWTPDSFYGYTF. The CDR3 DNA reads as TGTGCCTGGACCCCGGACAGTTTCTATGGCTACACCTTC.

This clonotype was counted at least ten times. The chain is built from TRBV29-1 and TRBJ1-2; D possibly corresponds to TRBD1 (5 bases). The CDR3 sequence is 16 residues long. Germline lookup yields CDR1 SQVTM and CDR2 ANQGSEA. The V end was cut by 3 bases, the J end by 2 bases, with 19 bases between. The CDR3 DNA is TGCAGCGTTGATCGAACCGACAGAGGTAAAAACTATGGCTACACCTTC. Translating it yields CSVDRTDRGKNYGYTF.

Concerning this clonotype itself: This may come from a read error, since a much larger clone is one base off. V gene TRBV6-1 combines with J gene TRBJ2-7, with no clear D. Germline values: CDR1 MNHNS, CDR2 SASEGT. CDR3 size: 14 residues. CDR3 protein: CASSQAIDIYEQYF. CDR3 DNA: TGTGCCAGCAGTCAAGCGATTGACATCTACGAGCAGTACTTC.

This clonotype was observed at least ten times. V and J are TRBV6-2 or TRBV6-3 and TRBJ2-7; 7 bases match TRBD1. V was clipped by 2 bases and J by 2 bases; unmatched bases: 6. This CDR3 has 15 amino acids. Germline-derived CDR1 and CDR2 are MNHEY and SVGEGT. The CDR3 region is CASSYGTVSTYEQYF. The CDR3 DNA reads TGTGCCAGCAGTTACGGGACAGTCTCGACCTACGAGCAGTACTTC.

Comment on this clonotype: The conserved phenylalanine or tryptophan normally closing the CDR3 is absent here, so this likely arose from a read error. CDR3 in DNA: TGCGCCAGCAGCTCGGCCGGGGAGGCCTACAATGAGCAGTTCCTC. Its protein is CASSSAGEAYNEQFL. The chain employs TRBV5-1 and TRBJ2-1, with D maybe TRBD2 (6 bases). Germline V gene data show CDR1 as SGHRS and CDR2 as YFSETQ. V lost 3 bases and J 2 bases, leaving 12 bases between the germline ends. The CDR3 runs 15 residues.

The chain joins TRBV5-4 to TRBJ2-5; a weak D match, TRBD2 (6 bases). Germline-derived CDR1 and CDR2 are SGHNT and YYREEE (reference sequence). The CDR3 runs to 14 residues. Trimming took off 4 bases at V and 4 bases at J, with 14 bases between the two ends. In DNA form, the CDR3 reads TGTGCCAGCAGCCCGGGGGACGGAGGAGAGACCCAGTACTTC. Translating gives CASSPGDGGETQYF.

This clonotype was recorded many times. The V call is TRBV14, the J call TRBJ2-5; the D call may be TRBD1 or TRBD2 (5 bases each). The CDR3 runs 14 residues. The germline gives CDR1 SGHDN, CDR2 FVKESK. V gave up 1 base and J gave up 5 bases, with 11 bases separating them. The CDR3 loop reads CASSQGGSKETQYF. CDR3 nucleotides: TGTGCCAGCAGCCAAGGGGGGAGTAAGGAGACCCAGTACTTC.

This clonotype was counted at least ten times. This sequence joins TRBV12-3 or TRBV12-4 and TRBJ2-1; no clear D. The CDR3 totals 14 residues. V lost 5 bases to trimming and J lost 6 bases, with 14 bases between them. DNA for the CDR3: TGTGCCAGCAGTCCCCTTTCCCCGGCCAATGAGCAGTTCTTC. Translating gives CASSPLSPANEQFF.

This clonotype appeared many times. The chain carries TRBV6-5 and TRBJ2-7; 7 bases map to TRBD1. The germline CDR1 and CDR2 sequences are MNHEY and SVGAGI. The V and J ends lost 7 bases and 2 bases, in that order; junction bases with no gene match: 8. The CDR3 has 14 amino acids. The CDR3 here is CASTPTGSTYEQYF. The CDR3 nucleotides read TGTGCCAGCACCCCGACAGGGAGTACCTACGAGCAGTACTTC.

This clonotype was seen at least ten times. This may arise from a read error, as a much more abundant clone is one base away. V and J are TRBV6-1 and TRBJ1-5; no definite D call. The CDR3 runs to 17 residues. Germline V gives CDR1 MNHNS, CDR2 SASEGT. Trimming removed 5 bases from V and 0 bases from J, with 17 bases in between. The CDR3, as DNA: TGTGCCAGCAGTCAACTGCCGAGACCGACTAGCAATCAGCCCCAGCATTTT. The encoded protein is CASSQLPRPTSNQPQHF.